The rows below give T cell receptor beta chains drawn from one sample of a study of control samples from healthy donors and cancer patients. Repertoires were generated with immunoSEQ multiplex PCR, while TCRdb's copy carries only in-frame clones and drops some. The data show over 80,000 clones, about nine tenths seen once. The sequenced sample consisted of blood. Every receptor here comes from a man aged 25-40 years in good health. Both conserved end residues are part of each CDR3. D genes are given only for firm matches. The size entry is marked missing in some rows and otherwise reads once, few, many or a size class.

clone_size | j_call | v_call | d_call | cdr3_aa | cdr3_nt
once | TRBJ2-5 | TRBV4-2 | . | CASSQGRAETQYF | TGTGCCAGCAGCCAAGGACGGGCCGAGACCCAGTACTTC
. | TRBJ2-6 | TRBV21-1 | . | CASSKGGFQSSGANVLTF | TGTGCCAGCAGCAAAGGTGGGTTTCAGAGCTCTGGGGCCAACGTCCTGACTTTC
. | TRBJ2-1 | TRBV5-4 | TRBD2 | CASSWGTSGRYNEQFF | TGTGCCAGCAGCTGGGGGACTAGCGGTCGGTACAATGAGCAGTTCTTC
. | TRBJ1-5 | TRBV7-9 | . | CASSPGGAQGSNQPQHF | TGTGCCAGCAGCCCAGGCGGCGCCCAAGGTAGCAATCAGCCCCAGCATTTT
once | TRBJ2-2 | TRBV15 | . | CATSRDRGRVTGELFF | TGTGCCACCAGCAGAGACCGGGGACGGGTCACCGGGGAGCTGTTTTTT
. | TRBJ2-7 | TRBV29-1 | . | CSATTGRTSYEQYF | TGCAGCGCCACAACAGGGAGGACCTCCTACGAGCAGTACTTC
. | TRBJ2-7 | TRBV27 | . | CASSLGHNYEQYF | TGTGCCAGCAGTTTGGGACACAACTACGAGCAGTACTTC
once | TRBJ2-5 | TRBV7-2 | TRBD1 | CASSLGPGTGVEETQYF | TGTGCCAGCAGCTTAGGTCCCGGGACAGGGGTTGAAGAGACCCAGTACTTC
. | TRBJ2-7 | TRBV18 | . | CASSPTHWRDKKKYEQYF | TGTGCCAGCTCACCAACCCATTGGCGGGACAAGAAGAAGTACGAGCAATACTTC
. | TRBJ2-1 | TRBV7-8 | . | CASSSVADSYNEQFF | TGTGCCAGCAGCTCAGTAGCGGATTCCTACAATGAGCAGTTCTTC
. | TRBJ2-7 | TRBV28 | TRBD2 | CASSLKRSSGGHEQYF | TGTGCCAGCAGTTTAAAACGGTCTAGCGGGGGCCACGAGCAGTACTTC
. | TRBJ2-1 | TRBV11-3 | TRBD2 | CASSLDGLAGEDEQFF | TGTGCCAGCAGCTTAGATGGACTAGCGGGAGAAGATGAGCAGTTCTTC
. | TRBJ1-4 | TRBV2 | . | CASGKGVQATNEKLFF | TGTGCCAGCGGAAAGGGAGTACAAGCAACTAATGAAAAACTGTTTTTT
few | TRBJ2-3 | TRBV4-2 | . | CASSQDVTPRPDTQYF | TGTGCCAGCAGCCAAGATGTGACTCCTCGGCCAGATACGCAGTATTTT
. | TRBJ1-1 | TRBV5-1 | TRBD1 | CASRGTGLNTEAFF | TGCGCCAGCAGGGGGACAGGACTGAACACTGAAGCTTTCTTT
. | TRBJ2-1 | TRBV5-4 | TRBD2 | CASSLQSGAYNEQFF | TGTGCCAGCAGCTTACAAAGCGGGGCCTACAATGAGCAGTTCTTC
. | TRBJ2-3 | TRBV9 | . | CASSVGGSTDTQYF | TGTGCCAGCAGCGTAGGAGGGAGTACAGATACGCAGTATTTT
. | TRBJ1-1 | TRBV2 | TRBD1 | CATRQGRNTEAFF | TGTGCCACACGACAGGGGAGGAACACTGAAGCTTTCTTT
. | TRBJ2-7 | TRBV5-3 | . | CARKGRGEKTYEQYF | TGTGCCAGAAAAGGTCGCGGGGAAAAAACCTACGAGCAGTACTTC
few | TRBJ1-5 | TRBV6-5 | . | CASSYTRQVSNQPQHF | TGTGCCAGCAGTTACACCCGACAGGTTAGCAATCAGCCCCAGCATTTT
. | TRBJ2-3 | TRBV9 | TRBD1 | CARDGRQGIVTDTQYF | TGTGCCAGAGATGGCCGACAGGGGATAGTCACAGATACGCAGTATTTT
. | TRBJ1-2 | TRBV30 | . | CAWSVGLYGYTF | TGTGCCTGGAGTGTCGGACTTTATGGCTACACCTTC
. | TRBJ1-2 | TRBV30 | TRBD1 | CAWRDRVSYGYTF | TGTGCCTGGAGGGACAGGGTTAGCTATGGCTACACCTTC
. | TRBJ2-5 | TRBV7-7 | TRBD1 | CASSAGQGAGETQYF | TGTGCTAGCAGCGCGGGACAGGGGGCGGGGGAGACCCAGTACTTC
. | TRBJ2-7 | TRBV5-1 | TRBD2 | CASSLALAGVYEQYF | TGCGCCAGCAGCTTGGCACTAGCGGGAGTTTACGAGCAGTACTTC
. | TRBJ1-5 | TRBV27 | TRBD1 | CASSPQKRGGVNQPQHF | TGTGCCAGCAGTCCCCAGAAACGAGGGGGCGTCAATCAGCCCCAGCATTTT
. | TRBJ1-6 | TRBV6-6 | . | CASSYVPSHPPLHF | TGTGCCAGCAGTTACGTCCCATCACATCCACCCCTCCACTTT
. | TRBJ2-1 | TRBV5-1 | . | CASSLEENSYNEQFF | TGCGCCAGCAGCTTGGAGGAAAACTCCTACAATGAGCAGTTCTTC
few | TRBJ1-5 | TRBV6-5 | TRBD1 | CASDPGQGGNQPQHF | TGTGCCAGCGATCCAGGACAGGGGGGCAATCAGCCCCAGCATTTT
. | TRBJ1-2 | TRBV6-2/TRBV6-3 | TRBD1 | CASSYRDSAKNNYGYTF | TGTGCCAGCAGTTATCGGGACAGTGCAAAAAATAACTATGGCTACACCTTC
once | TRBJ2-1 | TRBV24-1 | TRBD2 | CATSDPGGRDNEQFF | TGTGCCACCAGTGACCCGGGGGGGAGAGACAATGAGCAGTTCTTC
. | TRBJ2-7 | TRBV5-8 | TRBD1 | CASSRGDRGDYEQYF | TGTGCCAGCAGCCGGGGGGACAGGGGAGATTACGAGCAGTACTTC
. | TRBJ1-1 | TRBV4-1 | TRBD1 | CASSSYAKRQGASRTEAFF | TGCGCCAGCAGCTCTTACGCAAAAAGACAGGGGGCGAGTAGGACTGAAGCTTTCTTT
. | TRBJ2-1 | TRBV6-5 | . | CASSYSIAGGYEQFF | TGTGCCAGCAGTTACTCGATTGCAGGGGGGTATGAGCAGTTCTTC
. | TRBJ2-5 | TRBV6-6 | TRBD1 | CASSAGTAFQETQYF | TGTGCCAGCAGTGCCGGGACAGCATTCCAAGAGACCCAGTACTTC
. | TRBJ2-7 | TRBV5-4 | TRBD1 | CASSLGQGDYEQYF | TGTGCCAGCAGCTTGGGACAGGGTGACTACGAGCAGTACTTC
. | TRBJ2-1 | TRBV4-1 | TRBD2 | CASSHPLAGGPQNEQFF | TGCGCCAGCAGCCATCCTTTAGCGGGGGGGCCCCAGAATGAGCAGTTCTTC
. | TRBJ1-5 | TRBV15 | . | CATSRGFRTETIGSNQPQHF | TGTGCCACCAGCAGAGGCTTTCGGACGGAAACTATAGGTAGCAATCAGCCCCAGCATTTT
. | TRBJ2-1 | TRBV19 | TRBD2 | CASRRSSGSSYNEQFF | TGTGCCAGTAGGAGGTCTAGCGGGAGCTCTTACAATGAGCAGTTCTTC
. | TRBJ2-3 | TRBV24-1 | TRBD1 | CATSDPGQGRDTQYF | TGTGCCACCAGTGACCCTGGACAGGGAAGAGATACGCAGTATTTT
. | TRBJ2-7 | TRBV29-1 | TRBD1 | CSVEGVGTGPYEQYF | TGCAGCGTTGAGGGTGTTGGGACAGGCCCCTACGAGCAGTACTTC
. | TRBJ1-2 | TRBV20-1 | . | CSATGDGYTF | TGCAGTGCTACAGGAGATGGCTACACCTTC